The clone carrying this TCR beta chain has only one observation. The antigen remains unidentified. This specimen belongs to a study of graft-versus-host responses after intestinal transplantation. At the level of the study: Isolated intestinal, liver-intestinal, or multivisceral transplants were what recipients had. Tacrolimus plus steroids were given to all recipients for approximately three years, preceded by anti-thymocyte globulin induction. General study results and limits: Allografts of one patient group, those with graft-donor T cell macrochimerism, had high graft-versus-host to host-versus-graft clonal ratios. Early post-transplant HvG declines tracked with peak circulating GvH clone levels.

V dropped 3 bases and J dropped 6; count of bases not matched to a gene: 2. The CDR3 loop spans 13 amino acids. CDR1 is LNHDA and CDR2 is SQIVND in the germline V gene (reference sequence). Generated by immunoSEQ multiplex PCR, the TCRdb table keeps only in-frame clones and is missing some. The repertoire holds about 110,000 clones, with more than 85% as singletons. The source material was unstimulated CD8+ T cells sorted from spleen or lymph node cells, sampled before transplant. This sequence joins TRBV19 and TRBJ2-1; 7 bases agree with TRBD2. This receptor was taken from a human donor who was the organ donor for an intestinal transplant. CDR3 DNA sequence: TGTGCCAGTAGTATCTCTAGCGGCAATGAGCAGTTCTTC. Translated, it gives CASSISSGNEQFF.